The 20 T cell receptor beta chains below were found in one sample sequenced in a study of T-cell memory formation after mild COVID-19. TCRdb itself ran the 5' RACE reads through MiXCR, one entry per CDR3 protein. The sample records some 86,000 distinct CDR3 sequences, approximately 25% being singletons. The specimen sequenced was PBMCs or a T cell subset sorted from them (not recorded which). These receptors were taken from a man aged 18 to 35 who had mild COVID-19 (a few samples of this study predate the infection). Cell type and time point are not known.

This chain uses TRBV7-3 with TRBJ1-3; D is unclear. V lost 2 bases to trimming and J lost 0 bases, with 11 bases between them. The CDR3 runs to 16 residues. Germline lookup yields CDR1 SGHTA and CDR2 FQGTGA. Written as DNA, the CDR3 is TGTGCCAGCAGCTTATTCGGAAGGAGCTCTGGAAACACCATATATTTT. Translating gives CASSLFGRSSGNTIYF.

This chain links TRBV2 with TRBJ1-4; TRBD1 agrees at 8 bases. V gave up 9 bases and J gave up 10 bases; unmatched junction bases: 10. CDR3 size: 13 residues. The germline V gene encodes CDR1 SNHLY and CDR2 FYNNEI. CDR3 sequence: CARMDREIGKLFF. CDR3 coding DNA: TGTGCCAGAATGGACAGGGAAATTGGAAAACTGTTTTTT.

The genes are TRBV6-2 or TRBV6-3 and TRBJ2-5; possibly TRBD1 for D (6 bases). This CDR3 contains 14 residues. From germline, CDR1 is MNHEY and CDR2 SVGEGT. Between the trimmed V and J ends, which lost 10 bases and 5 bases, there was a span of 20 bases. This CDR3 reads CATHRAVLGETQYF. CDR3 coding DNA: TGTGCCACACACAGGGCGGTTCTGGGGGAGACCCAGTACTTC.

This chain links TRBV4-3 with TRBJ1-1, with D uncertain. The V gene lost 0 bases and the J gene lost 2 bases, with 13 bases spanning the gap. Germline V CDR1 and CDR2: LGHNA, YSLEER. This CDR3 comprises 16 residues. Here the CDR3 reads CASSQERDITNTEAFF. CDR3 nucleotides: TGCGCCAGCAGCCAAGAGCGGGATATCACTAACACTGAAGCTTTCTTT.

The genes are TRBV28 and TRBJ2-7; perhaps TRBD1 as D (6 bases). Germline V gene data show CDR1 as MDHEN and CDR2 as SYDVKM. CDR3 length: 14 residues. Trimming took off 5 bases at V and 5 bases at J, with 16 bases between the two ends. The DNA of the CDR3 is TGTGCCAGCAGTCGCAGGACAGTCGTAGACGAGCAGTACGTC. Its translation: CASSRRTVVDEQYV.

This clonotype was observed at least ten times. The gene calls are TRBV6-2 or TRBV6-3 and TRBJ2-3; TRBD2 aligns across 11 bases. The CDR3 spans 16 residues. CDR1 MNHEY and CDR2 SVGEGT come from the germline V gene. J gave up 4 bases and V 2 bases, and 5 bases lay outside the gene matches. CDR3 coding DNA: TGTGCCAGCAGTTACGTGACTAGCGGGGAGTCAGATACGCAGTATTTT. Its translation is CASSYVTSGESDTQYF.

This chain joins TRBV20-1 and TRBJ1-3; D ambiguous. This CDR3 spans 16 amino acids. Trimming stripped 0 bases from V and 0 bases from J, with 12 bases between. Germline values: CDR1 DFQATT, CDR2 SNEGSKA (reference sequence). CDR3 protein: CSARDMDGFSGNTIYF. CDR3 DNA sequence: TGCAGTGCTAGAGATATGGACGGCTTCTCTGGAAACACCATATATTTT.

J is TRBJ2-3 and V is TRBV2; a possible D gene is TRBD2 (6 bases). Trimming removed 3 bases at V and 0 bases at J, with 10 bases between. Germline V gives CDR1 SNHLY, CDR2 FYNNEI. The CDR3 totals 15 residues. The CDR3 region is CASSEQEGSTDTQYF. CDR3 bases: TGTGCCAGCAGTGAGCAGGAGGGTAGCACAGATACGCAGTATTTT.

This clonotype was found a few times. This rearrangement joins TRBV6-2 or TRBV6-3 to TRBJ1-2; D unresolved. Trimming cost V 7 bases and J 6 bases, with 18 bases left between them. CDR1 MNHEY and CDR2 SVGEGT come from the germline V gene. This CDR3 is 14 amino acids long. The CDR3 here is CASINSSLTNGYTF. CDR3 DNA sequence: TGTGCCAGCATCAACTCGTCGTTGACAAATGGCTACACCTTC.

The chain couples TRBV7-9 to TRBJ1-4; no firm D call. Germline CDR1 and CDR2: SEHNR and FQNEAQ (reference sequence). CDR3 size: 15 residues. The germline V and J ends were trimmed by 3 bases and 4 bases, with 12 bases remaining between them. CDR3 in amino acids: CASSLWARHNEKLFF. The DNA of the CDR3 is TGTGCCAGCAGCTTGTGGGCGCGGCATAATGAAAAACTGTTTTTT.

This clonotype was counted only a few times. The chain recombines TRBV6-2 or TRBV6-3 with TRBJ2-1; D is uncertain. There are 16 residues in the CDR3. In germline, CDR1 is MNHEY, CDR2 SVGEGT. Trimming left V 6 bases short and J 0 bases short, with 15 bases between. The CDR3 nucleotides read TGTGCCAGCAGCCCCCGGACCCATGTCTCCTACAATGAGCAGTTCTTC. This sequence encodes CASSPRTHVSYNEQFF.

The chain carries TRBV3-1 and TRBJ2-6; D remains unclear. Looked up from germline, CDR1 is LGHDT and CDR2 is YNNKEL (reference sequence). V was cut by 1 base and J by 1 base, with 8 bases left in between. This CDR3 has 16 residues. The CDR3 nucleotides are TGTGCCAGCAGCCAAGGCCTTCGTTCTGGGGCCAACGTCCTGACTTTC. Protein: CASSQGLRSGANVLTF.

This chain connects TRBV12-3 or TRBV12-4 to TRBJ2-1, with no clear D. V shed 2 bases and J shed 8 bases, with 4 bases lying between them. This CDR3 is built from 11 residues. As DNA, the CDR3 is TGTGCCAGCAGTTTATCCTATGAGCAGTTCTTC. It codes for CASSLSYEQFF.

The CDR3 DNA follows: TGTGCCAGCAGCCCCCGGACCCTTGCTAGCACAGATACGCAGTATTTT. This translates into CASSPRTLASTDTQYF. V and J are TRBV2 and TRBJ2-3; no clear D gene. The V end was cut by 6 bases, the J end by 0 bases, with 16 bases between. CDR3 length: 16 residues. Per germline, CDR1 SNHLY and CDR2 FYNNEI. The entire variable domain, with the rest obtained from reference TRBV2 and TRBJ2-3, is as follows: EPEVTQTPSHQVTQMGQEVILRCVPISNHLYFYWYRQILGQKVEFLVSFYNNEISEKSEIFDDQFSVERPDGSNFTLKIRSTKLEDSAMYFCASSPRTLASTDTQYFGPGTRLTVL.

CDR3 loop: CASSHRWTGGNQPQHF. The CDR3 bases are TGCGCCAGCAGCCACCGATGGACAGGCGGTAATCAGCCCCAGCATTTT. This chain joins TRBV4-1 and TRBJ1-5, with 7 bases lining up with TRBD1. The CDR3 loop spans 16 amino acids. The germline V gene has CDR1 MGHRA and CDR2 YSYEKL. V shed 3 bases and J 4 bases; nucleotides not matched to a gene: 9.

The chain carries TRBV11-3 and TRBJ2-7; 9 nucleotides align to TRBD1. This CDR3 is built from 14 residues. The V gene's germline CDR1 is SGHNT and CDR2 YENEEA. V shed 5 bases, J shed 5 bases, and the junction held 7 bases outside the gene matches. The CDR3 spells CASSLGQGWNEQYF. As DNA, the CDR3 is TGTGCCAGCAGCCTGGGACAGGGCTGGAACGAGCAGTACTTC.

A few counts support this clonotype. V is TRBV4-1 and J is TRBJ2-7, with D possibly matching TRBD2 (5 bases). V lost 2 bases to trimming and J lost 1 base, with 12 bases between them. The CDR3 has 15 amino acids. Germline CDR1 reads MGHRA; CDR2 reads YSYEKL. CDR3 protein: CASSQFVGASYEQYF. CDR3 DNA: TGCGCCAGCAGCCAATTTGTGGGAGCATCCTACGAGCAGTACTTC.

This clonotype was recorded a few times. The CDR3 sequence is CASSLLPSYEQYV. The CDR3 DNA reads TGTGCCAGCAGCCTACTACCCTCCTACGAGCAGTACGTC. The chain is built from TRBV7-9 and TRBJ2-7; D ambiguous. V was clipped by 5 bases and J by 0 bases, with 8 bases between them. The germline V gene has CDR1 SEHNR and CDR2 FQNEAQ (reference sequence). This CDR3 is 13 amino acids long.

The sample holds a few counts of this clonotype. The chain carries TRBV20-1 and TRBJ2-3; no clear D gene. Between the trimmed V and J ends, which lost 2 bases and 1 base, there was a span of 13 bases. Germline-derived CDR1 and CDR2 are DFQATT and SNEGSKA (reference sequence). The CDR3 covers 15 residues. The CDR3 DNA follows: TGCAGTGCTAGACCACCGCACCGGGGCACAGATACGCAGTATTTT. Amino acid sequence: CSARPPHRGTDTQYF.

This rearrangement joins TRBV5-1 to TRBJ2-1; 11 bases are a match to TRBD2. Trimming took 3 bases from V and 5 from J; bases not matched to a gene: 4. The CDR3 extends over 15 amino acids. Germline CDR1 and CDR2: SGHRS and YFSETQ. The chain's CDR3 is CASSSGTSGDNEQFF. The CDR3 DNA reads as TGCGCCAGCAGCTCTGGGACTAGCGGTGACAATGAGCAGTTCTTC.